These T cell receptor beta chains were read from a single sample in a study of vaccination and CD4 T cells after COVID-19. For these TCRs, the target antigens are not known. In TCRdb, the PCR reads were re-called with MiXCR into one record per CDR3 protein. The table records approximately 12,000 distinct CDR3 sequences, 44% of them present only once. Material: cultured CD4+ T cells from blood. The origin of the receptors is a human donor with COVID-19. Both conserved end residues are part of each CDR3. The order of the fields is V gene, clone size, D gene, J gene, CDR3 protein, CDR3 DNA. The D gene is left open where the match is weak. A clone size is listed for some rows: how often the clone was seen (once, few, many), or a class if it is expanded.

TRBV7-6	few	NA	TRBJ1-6	CASSLAVWGNSNSPLHF	TGTGCCAGCAGCTTAGCGGTCTGGGGCAATAGTAATTCACCCCTCCACTTT
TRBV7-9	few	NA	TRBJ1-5	CASSLGQVANQPQHF	TGTGCCAGCAGCTTAGGTCAAGTAGCGAATCAGCCCCAGCATTTT
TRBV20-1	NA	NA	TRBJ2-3	CSASTGTDTQYF	TGCAGTGCTAGTACGGGCACAGATACGCAGTATTTT
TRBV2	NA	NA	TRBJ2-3	CASSEVAKGTDTQYF	TGTGCCAGCAGTGAAGTTGCAAAAGGCACAGATACGCAGTATTTT
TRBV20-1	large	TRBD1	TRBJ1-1	CRGGTGVGTEAFF	TGCAGGGGGGGGACAGGGGTTGGCACTGAAGCTTTCTTT
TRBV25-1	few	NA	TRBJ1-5	CASSLPGQPQHF	TGTGCCAGCAGTCTCCCGGGCCAGCCCCAGCATTTT
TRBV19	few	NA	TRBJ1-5	CASSGQNSNQPQHF	TGTGCCAGTAGTGGACAGAATAGCAATCAGCCCCAGCATTTT
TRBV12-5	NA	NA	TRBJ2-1	CASGLVQAGGANEQFF	TGTGCTAGTGGTTTGGTACAGGCAGGGGGGGCCAATGAGCAGTTCTTC
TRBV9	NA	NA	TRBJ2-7	CASSSPGYEQYF	TGTGCCAGCAGCTCCCCCGGGTACGAGCAGTACTTC
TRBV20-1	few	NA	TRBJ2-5	CSARMGGPGETQYF	TGCAGTGCTAGAATGGGGGGGCCTGGGGAGACCCAGTACTTC
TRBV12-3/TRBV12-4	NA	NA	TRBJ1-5	CASSLAGGGNQPQHF	TGTGCCAGCAGTTTGGCGGGGGGCGGCAATCAGCCCCAGCATTTT
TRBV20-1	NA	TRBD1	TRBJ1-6	CSARVTGGSSYNSPLHF	TGCAGTGCTAGAGTGACAGGGGGAAGCTCCTATAATTCACCCCTCCACTTT
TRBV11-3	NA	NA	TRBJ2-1	CASSFGSNWGNEQFF	TGTGCCAGCAGCTTTGGTTCGAACTGGGGCAATGAGCAGTTCTTC
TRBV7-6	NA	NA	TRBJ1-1	CASSPGHANTEAFF	TGTGCCAGCAGCCCAGGGCATGCGAACACTGAAGCTTTCTTT
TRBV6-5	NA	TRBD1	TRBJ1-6	CASSSLMGQDNSPLHF	TGTGCCAGCAGTTCACTCATGGGACAGGATAATTCACCCCTCCACTTT
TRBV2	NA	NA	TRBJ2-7	CASSEGHIYEQYF	TGTGCCAGCAGTGAGGGACACATCTACGAGCAGTACTTC
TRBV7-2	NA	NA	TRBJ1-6	CASSPAGFGSPLHF	TGTGCCAGCAGCCCGGCGGGGTTTGGGTCACCCCTCCACTTT
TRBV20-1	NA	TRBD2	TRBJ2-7	CSARDPGGTPKQYF	TGCAGTGCTAGAGATCCGGGAGGGACCCCCAAGCAGTACTTC
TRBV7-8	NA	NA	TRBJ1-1	CASSLAQGGRNTEAFF	TGTGCCAGCAGCTTAGCGCAAGGGGGAAGGAACACTGAAGCTTTCTTT
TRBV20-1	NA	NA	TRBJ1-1	CSAPRDGNTEAFF	TGCAGTGCTCCCCGGGACGGAAACACTGAAGCTTTCTTT
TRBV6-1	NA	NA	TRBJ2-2	CASKRGSANTGELFF	TGTGCCAGCAAACGAGGGTCAGCGAACACCGGGGAGCTGTTTTTT
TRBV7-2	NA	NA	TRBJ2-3	CASSLGRPSTDTQYF	TGTGCCAGCAGCTTAGGACGCCCCAGCACAGATACGCAGTATTTT
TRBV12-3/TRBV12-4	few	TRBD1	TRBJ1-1	CASRGTGVQNTEAFF	TGTGCCAGCAGGGGGACAGGGGTTCAGAACACTGAAGCTTTCTTT
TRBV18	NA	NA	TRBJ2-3	CASSLRDKLTDTQYF	TGTGCCAGCTCACTCCGGGACAAGCTCACAGATACGCAGTATTTT
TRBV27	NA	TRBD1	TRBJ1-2	CASSATGPYGYTF	TGTGCCAGCAGTGCGACAGGGCCCTATGGCTACACCTTC
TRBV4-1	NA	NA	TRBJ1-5	CASSQGNSVGQPQHF	TGCGCCAGCAGCCAAGGAAACAGTGTTGGACAGCCCCAGCATTTT
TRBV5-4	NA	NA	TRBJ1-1	CASSLPQGTEAFF	TGTGCCAGCAGCTTGCCGCAGGGAACTGAAGCTTTCTTT
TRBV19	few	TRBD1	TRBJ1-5	CASSTPDRGSSQPQHF	TGTGCCAGTAGTACCCCAGACAGGGGGTCTAGTCAGCCCCAGCATTTT
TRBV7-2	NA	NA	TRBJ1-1	CASSLKGTPSTEAFF	TGTGCCAGCAGCCTCAAGGGGACCCCGAGCACTGAAGCTTTCTTT
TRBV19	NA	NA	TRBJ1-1	CASSIDHFHTEAFF	TGTGCCAGTAGTATAGATCATTTCCACACTGAAGCTTTCTTT
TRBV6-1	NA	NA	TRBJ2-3	CASRTVADTQYF	TGTGCCAGCAGGACTGTCGCAGATACGCAGTATTTT
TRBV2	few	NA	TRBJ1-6	CASSERFGNYNSPLHF	TGTGCCAGCAGTGAAAGGTTCGGCAACTATAATTCACCCCTCCACTTT